This TCR beta chain was identified in a study of cytomegalovirus exposure and HLA in healthy donors (dated by TCRdb to 2015 to 2018). For the study in its entirety: A later analysis indicated that the 100 to 150 validation repertoires were generated on the platform also employed for the 700 or so repertoires of the first cohort. The study was designed to test whether signatures of past pathogen exposure could be identified by cataloging public T cell receptors. The study combined high-throughput TCR immunosequencing, statistical association of individual TCRs with disease status, and machine learning to predict cytomegalovirus infection status. A separate validation cohort of approximately 120 different subjects was used in addition to the roughly 700-subject first cohort. The investigation overall reported the following: It was suggested by the authors that the approach could potentially be generalized to other disease states and immunological phenotypes. A later analysis had no HLA typing for the validation cohort, so co-occurrence there was scored across all 130 or so repertoires. Of the cluster scores, approximately 95% were above 0 in a later analysis, which found that TCRs clustered in the first cohort also tended to co-occur in the 95 to 150 validation repertoires. A total of roughly 160 TCR beta chains were listed by the study as associated with cytomegalovirus. In vitro tests confirmed that three of the cytomegalovirus-associated TCR beta chains recognize cytomegalovirus antigens. The classifier was reported to diagnose cytomegalovirus status with high specificity and sensitivity in both the original cohort and the validation cohort. Most TCR sequences were observed very rarely across donors, whereas some public TCRs were present in many individuals.

Donors formed part of the validation cohort, which comprised about 130 subjects and was distinct from the first cohort of 670 or so subjects. The method was the immunoSEQ multiplex PCR assay. On the authors' methods: To diagnose cytomegalovirus status from the catalog of TCR beta chain sequences, a statistical classification framework was built. Held by TCRdb, this immuneACCESS table contains in-frame sequences only and omits some clones. Under half of the omission traces to an unresolved V gene where checked; the cause of the rest is unknown. V and J calls and clone size follow that table, whereas D and trimming were derived from the DNA. This sample lists around 95,000 clones; around 84% were detected once. The ten largest clones take up roughly 20% of the sample. Compared with germline, V lacks 3 bases and J lacks 4 bases; bases without a gene match: 6. CDR1 and CDR2 (KGHSH, LQKENI) derive from the germline V gene. The CDR3 covers 16 residues, taking in both the cysteine and the phenylalanine. CDR3 DNA only is kept here, 48 bases in frame from base 1.

Turning to this clone: No cognate antigen has been identified for it. Base qualities are missing; no much larger clone stands one base away.

Sequenced input: PBMCs. The receptor was derived from a man younger than 35 in good health and CMV-seropositive. The V gene is TRBV18 and the J gene is TRBJ2-3, and 11 junctional nucleotides match TRBD2. The CDR3 region reads CASSPSSGRRADTQYF. The DNA sequence is TGTGCCAGCTCACCCTCTAGCGGGAGGAGGGCAGATACGCAGTATTTT.